Each of the 3 T cell receptor beta chains below was sequenced from the same sample in a study of stem cell transplantation in POMP-related autoinflammatory disease (dated by TCRdb to about 2021). The time point label corresponds to: before hematopoietic stem cell transplant. The full study reports these points: Across all analyzed T-cell subsets, PRAID patients tended toward lower TRB diversity and higher clonality. PRAID patients showed a restricted number of unique TRB V-J gene pairings.

The antigens of these receptors remain unknown. Receptor libraries were prepared by the immunoSEQ multiplex PCR assay. The clones in this table, taken by TCRdb from immuneACCESS, are in-frame only. Not every clone is retained; where verified, under half of the shortfall comes from an unresolved V gene, and the cause of the rest is unknown. The sample includes about 11,000 clones, with more than 75% observed a single time. Approximately 56% of the sample rests with the top ten. This specimen consisted of CD8+ T cells from PBMCs, obtained before stem cell transplantation. The receptors here all came from a human donor with POMP-related autoinflammation and immune dysregulation (PRAID).

The chain links TRBV10-2 to TRBJ1-5; D perhaps matches TRBD1 (6 bases). CDR3 length: 16 amino acids. Trimming took off 6 bases at V and 2 bases at J, with 17 bases between the two ends. The germline V gene has CDR1 WSHSY and CDR2 SAAADI. The CDR3 here is CASRNQGPGGNQPQHF. CDR3 nucleotides: TGCGCCAGCAGGAACCAGGGGCCTGGGGGCAATCAGCCCCAGCATTTT.

The V gene is TRBV5-6, the J gene TRBJ2-7; D remains ambiguous. The CDR3 consists of 11 residues. V dropped 0 bases and J dropped 6 bases, with 4 bases sitting between them. Germline V gene lookup returns CDR1 SGHDT and CDR2 YYEEEE. The CDR3 DNA follows: TGTGCCAGCAGCTTGGGGGCCGAGCAGTACTTC. This encodes CASSLGAEQYF. Full variable domain (missing parts from reference TRBV5-6 and TRBJ2-7): DAGVTQSPTHLIKTRGQQVTLRCSPKSGHDTVSWYQQALGQGPQFIFQYYEEEERQRGNFPDRFSGHQFPNYSSELNVNALLLGDSALYLCASSLGAEQYFGPGTRLTVT.

The chain links TRBV5-1 to TRBJ1-2, with TRBD1 as a possible D gene (5 bases). With 7 bases removed from V and 8 bases from J, the gap between germline ends came to 12 bases. The CDR3 runs to 11 residues. Germline V gene data show CDR1 as SGHRS and CDR2 as YFSETQ. CDR3 sequence (DNA): TGCGCCAGCTCGGGGGGTCGCGGCTACACCTTC. This gives the protein CASSGGRGYTF.